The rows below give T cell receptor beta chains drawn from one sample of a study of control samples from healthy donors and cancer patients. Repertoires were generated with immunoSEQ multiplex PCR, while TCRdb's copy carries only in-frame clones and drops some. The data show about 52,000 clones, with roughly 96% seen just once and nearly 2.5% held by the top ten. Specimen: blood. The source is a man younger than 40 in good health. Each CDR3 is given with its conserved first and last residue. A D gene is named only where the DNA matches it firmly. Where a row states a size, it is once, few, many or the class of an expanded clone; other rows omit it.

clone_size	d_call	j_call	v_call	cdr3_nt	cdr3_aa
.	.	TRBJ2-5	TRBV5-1	TGCGCCAGCAGCCTTGAGCGGGCCGGTGAGACCCAGTACTTC	CASSLERAGETQYF
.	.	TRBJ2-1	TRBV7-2	TGTGCCAGCAGCTTGCGTAGCGGCTCCTACAATGAGCAGTTCTTC	CASSLRSGSYNEQFF
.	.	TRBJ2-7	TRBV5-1	TGCGCCAGCAGCCCCCAGGGAGTTGGTGACGAGCAGTACTTC	CASSPQGVGDEQYF
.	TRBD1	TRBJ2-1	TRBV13	TGTGCCAGCAGCTTAGGCTGGAGACAGGGTGGGGATGAGCAGTTCTTC	CASSLGWRQGGDEQFF
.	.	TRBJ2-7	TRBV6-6	TGTGCCAGCAGTTACGGAGGGGGAAAGACTTTCGACGAGCAGTACTTC	CASSYGGGKTFDEQYF
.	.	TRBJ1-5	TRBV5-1	TGCGCCAGCAGCTTGGGGCCATTAAAGCCCCAGCATTTT	CASSLGPLKPQHF
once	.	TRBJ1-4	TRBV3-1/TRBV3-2	TGTGCCAGCAGCCCATACAACAGGGCCGGTGAAAAACTGTTTTTT	CASSPYNRAGEKLFF
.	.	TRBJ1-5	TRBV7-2	TGTGCCAGCAGCCCGGTTGAGGAGACGAGCCCCCAGCATTTT	CASSPVEETSPQHF
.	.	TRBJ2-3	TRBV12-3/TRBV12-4	TGTGCCAGCAGTTTGATAGATACGCAGTATTTT	CASSLIDTQYF
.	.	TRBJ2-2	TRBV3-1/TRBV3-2	TGTGCCAGCAGCCTAGGGACAACGAACACCGGGGAGCTGTTTTTT	CASSLGTTNTGELFF
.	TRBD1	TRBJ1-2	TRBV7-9	TGTGCCAGCAGCCAGGACAGGATCTATGGCTACACCTTC	CASSQDRIYGYTF
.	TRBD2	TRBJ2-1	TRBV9	TGTGCCAGCAACAAGGGACTAGCGGGGGGGAGCTCCTACAATGAGCAGTTCTTC	CASNKGLAGGSSYNEQFF
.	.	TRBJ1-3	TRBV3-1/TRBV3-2	TGTGCCAGCAGCCAAGTCCCCTTTGGAAACACCATATATTTT	CASSQVPFGNTIYF
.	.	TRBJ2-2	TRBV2	TGTGCCAGCATCGGAGGGATGACCGGGGAGCTGTTTTTT	CASIGGMTGELFF
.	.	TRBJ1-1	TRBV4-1	TGCGCCAGCAGCCCGATCAGAAACACGAAAGCTTTCTTT	CASSPIRNTKAFF
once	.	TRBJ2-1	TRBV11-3	TGTGCCAGCAGCCCTAACCACAATGAGCAGTTCTTC	CASSPNHNEQFF
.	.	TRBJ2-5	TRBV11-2	TGTGCCAGCAGCTTACAGTACCAAGAGACCCAGTACTTC	CASSLQYQETQYF
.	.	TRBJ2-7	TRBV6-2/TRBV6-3	TGTGCCAGCAACCCTCCTAGGGGTCGCGAGCAGTACTTC	CASNPPRGREQYF
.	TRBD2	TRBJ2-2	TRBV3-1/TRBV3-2	TGTGCCAGCAGCCCAGCGGGATACGCGAACACCGGGGAGCTGTTTTTT	CASSPAGYANTGELFF
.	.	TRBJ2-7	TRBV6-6	TGTGCCAGCAGAAAGTCTAGCGAGACCTACGAGCAGTACTTC	CASRKSSETYEQYF
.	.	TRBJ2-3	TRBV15	TGTGCCACCAGGGAGGCAGATACGCAGTATTTT	CATREADTQYF
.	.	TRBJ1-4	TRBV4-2	TGTGCCAGCAGCCAAGATCGGCCCAGTAATGAAAAACTGTTTTTT	CASSQDRPSNEKLFF
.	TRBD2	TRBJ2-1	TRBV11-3	TGTGCCAGCAGTCGGGAGGCGAATGAGCAGTTCTTC	CASSREANEQFF
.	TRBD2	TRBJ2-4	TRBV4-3	TGCGCCAGCAGCCCGACTAGCGATCCCCTACTAGCCAAAAACATTCAGTACTTC	CASSPTSDPLLAKNIQYF
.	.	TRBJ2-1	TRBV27	TGTGCCAGCAAGGGCAGCTGGAAACCTGAGCAGTTCTTC	CASKGSWKPEQFF
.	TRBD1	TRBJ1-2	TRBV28	TGTGCCAGCGGTGAGACAGGGAGGGACTATGGCTACACCTTC	CASGETGRDYGYTF
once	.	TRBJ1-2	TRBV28	TGTGCCAGCAGTGGTCCAGGGTCTGATGGCTACACCTTC	CASSGPGSDGYTF
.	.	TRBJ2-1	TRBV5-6	TGTGCCAGCAGCTTGGACTTATTCGGGAGAATGGTAAATGAGCAGTTCTTC	CASSLDLFGRMVNEQFF
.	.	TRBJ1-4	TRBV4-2	TGTGCCAGCAGCACCCGGGACGCTGCAACTAATGAAAAACTGTTTTTT	CASSTRDAATNEKLFF
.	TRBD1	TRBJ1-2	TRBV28	TGTGCCAGCAGCACCAACGGACAGGTCGGCTACACCTTC	CASSTNGQVGYTF
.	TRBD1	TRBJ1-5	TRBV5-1	TGCGCCAGCAGCCTGGAAGGGACAGGGATTCAGCCCCAGCATTTT	CASSLEGTGIQPQHF
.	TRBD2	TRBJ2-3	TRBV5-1	TGCGCCAGCAGTGTTACTAGCGGGAGTGATACGCAGTATTTT	CASSVTSGSDTQYF
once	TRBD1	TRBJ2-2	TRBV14	TGTGCCAGCAGCCAACAGACAGGGGGTGGCGGGGAGCTGTTTTTT	CASSQQTGGGGELFF
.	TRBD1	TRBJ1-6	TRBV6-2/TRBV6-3	TGTGCCAGCAGTTACTTGGACAGGTTCTCACCCCTCCACTTT	CASSYLDRFSPLHF
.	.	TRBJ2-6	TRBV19	TGTGCCAGTATCCCGGGGAGAGGGGGGGCCAACGTCCTGACTTTC	CASIPGRGGANVLTF
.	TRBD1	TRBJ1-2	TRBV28	TGTGCCAGCAGTTTGAGGGGGCTCGCTAACTATGGCTACACCTTC	CASSLRGLANYGYTF
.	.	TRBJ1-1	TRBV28	TGTGCCAGCAACGTACGGGGAGGGGACCTTGAAGCTTTCTTT	CASNVRGGDLEAFF
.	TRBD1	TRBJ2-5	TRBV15	TGTGCCACCAGCACAAGAAACAGGGGGCGACAAGAGACCCAGTACTTC	CATSTRNRGRQETQYF
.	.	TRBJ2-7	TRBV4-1	TGCGCCAGCAGCCAAGACAGTACATCGGTCTACGAGCAGTACTTC	CASSQDSTSVYEQYF
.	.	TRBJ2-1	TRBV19	TGTGCCAGTAGTATAGTATTTGGACACTCTAACGGTGAGCAGTTCTTC	CASSIVFGHSNGEQFF
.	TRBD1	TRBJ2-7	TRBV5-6	TGTGCCAGCAGCCTGGACAGGGTTGGGGAGCAGTACTTC	CASSLDRVGEQYF
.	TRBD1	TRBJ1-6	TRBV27	TGTGCCAGCAACCCGACAGGGGCAGGGAATTCACCCCTCCACTTT	CASNPTGAGNSPLHF
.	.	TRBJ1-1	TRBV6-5	TGTGCCAGCAGAGCCCGACAGGACACTGAAGCTTTCTTT	CASRARQDTEAFF